The sequence of this T cell receptor beta chain was determined in a study of blood T cell dynamics during melanoma immunotherapy. Study-wide context: Standard first-line treatment here was pembrolizumab or nivolumab plus ipilimumab in metastatic melanoma.

Trimming left V 5 bases short and J 0 bases short, with 11 bases between. The CDR3 extends over 16 amino acids. Per germline, CDR1 SGHTA and CDR2 FQGNSA. Specified time point: week 3, after first cycle of checkpoint inhibitor. Samples come from before therapy and from week 3 after the first blockade cycle. Patients with prior systemic cancer treatment, concomitant immunosuppressants, or other active malignancies were excluded. Produced via immunoSEQ multiplex PCR; TCRdb's table is partial and in-frame only. Of roughly 30,000 clones detected, over 80% appear once; the ten largest clones hold 10%. The clonotype comes from a human donor with melanoma. This material consisted of blood, taken from a patient treated with checkpoint blockade. This rearrangement joins TRBV7-2 to TRBJ2-6; D is possibly TRBD1 (6 bases). CDR3 protein: CASSLDSNSGANVLTF. The DNA of the CDR3 is TGTGCCAGCAGCCTGGACAGTAACTCTGGGGCCAACGTCCTGACTTTC.